Below are 16 T cell receptor beta chains sequenced from a single sample in a study of CD8 T cells in ankylosing spondylitis. TCRdb itself ran the 5' RACE reads through MiXCR, one entry per CDR3 protein. Found here are 200,000 to 250,000 distinct CDR3 sequences, about 10% of them singletons; the top ten hold 2.6%. The sequencing sample was made of blood, either unsorted or a sorted T cell fraction (not recorded which). These TCRs come from a male donor with ankylosing spondylitis or in good health (not recorded which).

This clonotype has ten or more counts. This rearrangement joins TRBV9 to TRBJ2-3; 8 nucleotides agree with TRBD2. J lost 2 bases, V lost 8 bases, and 7 bases had no gene match. Germline V gives CDR1 SGDLS, CDR2 YYNGEE. This CDR3 contains 14 residues. The CDR3 DNA sequence: TGTGCCAGGCGGCGGGAGGTCTTCACAGATACGCAGTATTTT. Protein sequence: CARRREVFTDTQYF. The full variable domain, in which reference TRBV9 and TRBJ2-3 provide the parts outside the CDR3, is DSGVTQTPKHLITATGQRVTLRCSPRSGDLSVYWYQQSLDQGLQFLIQYYNGEERAKGNILERFSAQQFPDLHSELNLSSLELGDSALYFCARRREVFTDTQYFGPGTRLTVL.

This clonotype was picked up a small number of times. The chain combines TRBV7-2 with TRBJ2-3, with D possibly being TRBD2 (5 bases). Germline V gives CDR1 SGHTA, CDR2 FQGNSA. The germline V and J ends were trimmed by 2 bases and 6 bases, with 15 bases remaining between them. The CDR3 runs to 15 residues. The CDR3 here is CASSLHFRGRDTQYF. The CDR3 region has the DNA TGTGCCAGCAGCTTACATTTCAGAGGGCGGGATACGCAGTATTTT.

This clonotype was observed many times. The chain recombines TRBV20-1 with TRBJ2-3; no definite D call. Trimming took 6 bases from V and 1 from J, leaving 8 bases between them. Germline CDR1 and CDR2: DFQATT and SNEGSKA (reference sequence). CDR3 size: 12 residues. The chain's CDR3 is CSAKVGTDTQYF. DNA of the CDR3: TGCAGTGCCAAGGTCGGCACAGATACGCAGTATTTT.

In this sample, this clonotype turned up a few times. The rearrangement joins TRBV30 to TRBJ2-7; D call uncertain. This CDR3 is built from 13 residues. Trimming pared 3 bases from V and 2 bases from J, leaving 11 bases between. Germline V gene data show CDR1 as GTSNPN and CDR2 as SVGIG (reference sequence). The CDR3 bases are TGTGCCTGGAGCCCCCAGAGCCCCTACGAGCAGTACTTC. Translating it yields CAWSPQSPYEQYF.

This clonotype was seen at least ten times. The chain combines TRBV20-1 with TRBJ1-1; no clear D gene. The germline V and J ends were trimmed by 0 bases and 0 bases, with 8 bases remaining between them. CDR1 DFQATT and CDR2 SNEGSKA come from the germline V gene (reference sequence). The CDR3 is 14 amino acids. CDR3 loop: CSARDLGMNTEAFF. The CDR3 DNA sequence: TGCAGTGCTAGAGATCTGGGTATGAACACTGAAGCTTTCTTT.

This clonotype occurred many times. V usage is TRBV14 and J usage is TRBJ2-1; D possibly corresponds to TRBD1 (5 bases). The V and J ends lost 4 bases and 4 bases respectively, with 17 bases between them. The CDR3 sequence is 16 residues long. Germline V gene sequence: CDR1 SGHDN, CDR2 FVKESK. CDR3: CASSPGAGYSYNEQFF. CDR3 DNA: TGTGCCAGCAGCCCCGGCGCAGGGTATTCGTACAATGAGCAGTTCTTC.

V usage is TRBV20-1 and J usage is TRBJ1-1; 9 bases fit TRBD1. V shed 6 bases, J shed 1 base, and the junction held 9 bases outside the gene matches. The CDR3 has 15 residues. Germline V lookup: CDR1 DFQATT, CDR2 SNEGSKA (reference sequence). CDR3 DNA: TGCAGTGCCAGCTACCCGACAGGGGGGAACACTGAAGCTTTCTTT. As protein: CSASYPTGGNTEAFF.

In its sample, this clonotype was seen once. With a much larger clone just one base away, this may be a read error. The chain joins TRBV11-2 to TRBJ2-5, with TRBD1 matching 9 bases. Germline CDR1 reads SGHAT; CDR2 reads FQNNGV. CDR3 length: 15 amino acids. For the CDR3, the DNA is TGTGACAGCAGCAGGGACAGGGTGGGAAGAGAGACCCAGTACTTC. This encodes CDSSRDRVGRETQYF. Drawing the rest from reference TRBV11-2 and TRBJ2-5, the complete variable domain is EAGVAQSPRYKIIEKRQSVAFWCNPISGHATLYWYQQILGQGPKLLIQFQNNGVVDDSQLPKDRFSAERLKGVDSTLKIQPAKLEDSAVYLCDSSRDRVGRETQYFGPGTRLLVL.

In its sample, this clonotype was seen many times. The chain employs TRBV6-5 and TRBJ2-5; TRBD2 matches at 10 bases. CDR1 is MNHEY, CDR2 SVGAGI, per germline. The CDR3 contains 16 residues. J lost 2 bases, V lost 4 bases, and 7 bases had no gene match. DNA of the CDR3: TGTGCCAGCAGTTGGCGACTAGCGGGTCTTCAAGAGACCCAGTACTTC. It is translated as CASSWRLAGLQETQYF.

The table lists this clonotype with many counts. V usage is TRBV10-2 and J usage is TRBJ1-4; no definite D call. The V end was cut by 6 bases, the J end by 3 bases, with 11 bases between. CDR3 size: 14 residues. In germline, CDR1 is WSHSY, CDR2 SAAADI. DNA for the CDR3: TGCGCCAGCAGGCTGGAGGGAGCTAATGAAAAACTGTTTTTT. Amino acid sequence: CASRLEGANEKLFF.

This clonotype was found many times. This rearrangement joins TRBV5-1 to TRBJ2-5; 7 bases fit TRBD2. Germline assignment: CDR1 SGHRS and CDR2 YFSETQ. The ends lost 3 bases at V and 2 bases at J; junction bases unmatched: 4. The CDR3 is 14 amino acids. The CDR3, as DNA: TGCGCCAGCAGCTCGAACGGGGGGCAAGAGACCCAGTACTTC. Translation: CASSSNGGQETQYF.

This clonotype was counted many times. The chain combines TRBV5-1 with TRBJ1-2; D gene unclear. V shed 0 bases and J shed 5 bases, with 14 bases lying between them. Germline V gene sequence: CDR1 SGHRS, CDR2 YFSETQ. CDR3 length: 15 amino acids. The CDR3 spells CASSLEPGYLYGYTF. CDR3 coding DNA: TGCGCCAGCAGCTTGGAGCCAGGCTACCTATATGGCTACACCTTC.

Concerning this clonotype itself: The conserved phenylalanine or tryptophan is not found at the CDR3 terminus, so this likely reflects a read error. This rearrangement joins TRBV7-2 to TRBJ1-2; 8 positions match TRBD1. V lost 6 bases, J lost 8 bases, and 11 bases stayed unmatched. CDR3 size: 14 residues. CDR1 is SGHTA and CDR2 is FQGNSA in the germline V gene. The chain's CDR3 is CASRVPSRGQGYTS. The CDR3 DNA reads as TGTGCCAGCAGAGTCCCTTCCAGGGGGCAAGGCTACACCTCC.

This clonotype was counted at least ten times. V is TRBV6-1 and J is TRBJ1-5; 12 bases agree with TRBD1. Germline lookup yields CDR1 MNHNS and CDR2 SASEGT. Trimming cost V 5 bases and J 2 bases; bases outside gene matches: 4. This CDR3 has 16 residues. The CDR3 region is CASSRGTGGGNQPQHF. CDR3 bases: TGTGCCAGCAGTCGAGGGACAGGGGGCGGCAATCAGCCCCAGCATTTT.

This clonotype was counted at least ten times. V usage is TRBV7-6 and J usage is TRBJ2-5; D is tentatively TRBD1 or TRBD2 (5 bases each). V lost 1 base to trimming and J lost 5 bases, with 14 bases between them. The germline CDR1 and CDR2 sequences are SGHVS and FNYEAQ. The CDR3 extends over 15 amino acids. CDR3 bases: TGTGCCAGCAGCTTAGAGGTGGGGCGGAGGGAGACCCAGTACTTC. Its translation: CASSLEVGRRETQYF.

This clonotype was counted between two and nine times. One junction end disagrees with the germline gene, perhaps due to a read error. In DNA form, the CDR3 reads TGCTGTGCTAGAGATCGGCTAGCGGGGGGTACCTACGAGCAGTACTTC. It is translated as CCARDRLAGGTYEQYF. J is TRBJ2-7 and V is TRBV20-1, with 11 nucleotides matching TRBD2. CDR3 size: 16 residues. Germline V lookup: CDR1 DFQATT, CDR2 SNEGSKA (reference sequence).